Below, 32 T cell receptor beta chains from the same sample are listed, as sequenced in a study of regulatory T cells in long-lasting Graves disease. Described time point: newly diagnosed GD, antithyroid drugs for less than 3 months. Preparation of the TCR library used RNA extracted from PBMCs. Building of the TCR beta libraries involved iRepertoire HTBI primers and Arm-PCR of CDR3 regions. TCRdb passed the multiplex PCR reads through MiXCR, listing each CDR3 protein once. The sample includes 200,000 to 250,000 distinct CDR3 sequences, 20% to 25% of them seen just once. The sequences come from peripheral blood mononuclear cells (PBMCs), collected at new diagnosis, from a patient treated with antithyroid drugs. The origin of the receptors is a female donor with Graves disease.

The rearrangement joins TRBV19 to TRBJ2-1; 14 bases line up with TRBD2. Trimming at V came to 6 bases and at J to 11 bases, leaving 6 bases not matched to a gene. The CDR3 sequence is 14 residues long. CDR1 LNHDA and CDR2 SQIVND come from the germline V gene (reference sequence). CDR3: CASSGTSGGLKQFF. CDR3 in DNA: TGTGCCAGTAGCGGGACTAGCGGGGGTCTCAAGCAGTTCTTC. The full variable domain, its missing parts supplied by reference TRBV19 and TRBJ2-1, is DGGITQSPKYLFRKEGQNVTLSCEQNLNHDAMYWYRQDPGQGLRLIYYSQIVNDFQKGDIAEGYSVSREKKESFPLTVTSAQKNPTAFYLCASSGTSGGLKQFFGPGTRLTVL.

Here the CDR3 reads CSVAGGNNLRGTDTQYF. The CDR3 DNA follows: TGCAGCGTTGCCGGGGGAAACAACCTCCGGGGAACAGATACGCAGTATTTT. V is TRBV29-1 and J is TRBJ2-3; tentative D call: TRBD2 (6 bases). V was shortened by 4 bases and J by 3 bases, with 23 bases between the two germline ends. Germline V CDR1 and CDR2: SQVTM, ANQGSEA. The CDR3 length is 17 residues.

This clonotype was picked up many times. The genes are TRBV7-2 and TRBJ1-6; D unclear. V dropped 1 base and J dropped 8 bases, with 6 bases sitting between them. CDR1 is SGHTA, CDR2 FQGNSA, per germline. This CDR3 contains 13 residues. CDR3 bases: TGTGCCAGCAGCTTAGATAGGCATTCACCCCTCCACTTT. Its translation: CASSLDRHSPLHF.

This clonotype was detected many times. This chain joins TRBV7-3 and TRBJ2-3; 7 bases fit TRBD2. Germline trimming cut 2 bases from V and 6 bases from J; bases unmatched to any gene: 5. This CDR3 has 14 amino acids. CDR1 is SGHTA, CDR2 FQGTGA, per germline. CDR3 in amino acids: CASSLDPAGDTQYF. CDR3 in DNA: TGTGCCAGCAGCTTAGATCCAGCGGGGGATACGCAGTATTTT.

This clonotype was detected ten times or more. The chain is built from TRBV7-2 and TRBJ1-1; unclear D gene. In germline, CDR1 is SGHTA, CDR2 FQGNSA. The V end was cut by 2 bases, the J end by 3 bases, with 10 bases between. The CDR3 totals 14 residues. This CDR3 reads CASSLNAAYTEAFF. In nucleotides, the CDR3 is TGTGCCAGCAGCTTAAACGCAGCGTACACTGAAGCTTTCTTT.

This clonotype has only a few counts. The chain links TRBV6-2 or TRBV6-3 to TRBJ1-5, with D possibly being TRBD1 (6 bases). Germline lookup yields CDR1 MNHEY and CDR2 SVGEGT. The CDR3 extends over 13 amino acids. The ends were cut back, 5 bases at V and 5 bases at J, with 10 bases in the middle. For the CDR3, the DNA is TGTGCCAGCAGTGACAGGCTGGATCAGCCCCAGCATTTT. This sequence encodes CASSDRLDQPQHF.

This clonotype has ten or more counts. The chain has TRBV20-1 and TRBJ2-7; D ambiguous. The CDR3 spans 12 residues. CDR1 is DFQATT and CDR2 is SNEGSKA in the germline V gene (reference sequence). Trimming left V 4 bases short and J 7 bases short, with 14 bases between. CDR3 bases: TGCAGTGCTACGCCCCAGATACGGGAGCAGTACTTC. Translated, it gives CSATPQIREQYF.

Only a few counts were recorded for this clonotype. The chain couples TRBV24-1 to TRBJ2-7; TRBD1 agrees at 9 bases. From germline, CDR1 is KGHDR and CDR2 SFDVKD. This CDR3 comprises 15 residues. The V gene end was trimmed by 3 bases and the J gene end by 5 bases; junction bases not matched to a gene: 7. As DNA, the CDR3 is TGTGCCACCAGTGATCCGGGACAGGGAGTCCACGAGCAGTACTTC. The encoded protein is CATSDPGQGVHEQYF.

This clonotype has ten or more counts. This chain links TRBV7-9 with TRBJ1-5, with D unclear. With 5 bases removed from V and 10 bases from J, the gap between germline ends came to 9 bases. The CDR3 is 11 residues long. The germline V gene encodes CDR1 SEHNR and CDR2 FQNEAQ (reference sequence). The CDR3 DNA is TGTGCCAGCAGCCATAGCGGACCCCAGCATTTT. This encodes CASSHSGPQHF.

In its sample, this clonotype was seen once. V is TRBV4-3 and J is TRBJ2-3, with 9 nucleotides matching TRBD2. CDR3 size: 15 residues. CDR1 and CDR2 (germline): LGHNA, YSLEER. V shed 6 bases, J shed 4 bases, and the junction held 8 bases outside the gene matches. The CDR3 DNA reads TGCGCCAGCAGGCCCGGGACTAGCATGGCAGATACGCAGTATTTT. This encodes CASRPGTSMADTQYF.

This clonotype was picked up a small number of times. CDR3 sequence: CATNREARTDTQYF. The CDR3 DNA is TGTGCCACCAACCGGGAGGCTCGCACAGATACGCAGTATTTT. V and J are TRBV6-1 and TRBJ2-3; 7 nucleotides agree with TRBD2. V dropped 10 bases and J dropped 1; count of bases not matched to a gene: 8. Germline V gene lookup returns CDR1 MNHNS and CDR2 SASEGT. This CDR3 is built from 14 residues.

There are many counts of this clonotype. The CDR3 DNA is TGTGCCAGCAGGCAATCGGGACGGAAGGCAACTAATGAAAAACTGTTTTTT. It is translated as CASRQSGRKATNEKLFF. The chain recombines TRBV28 with TRBJ1-4, with D possibly TRBD1 on 5 matching bases. CDR1 and CDR2 from the germline V gene are MDHEN and SYDVKM. V was trimmed by 6 bases and J by 0 bases, leaving 17 bases between them. The CDR3 runs to 17 residues.

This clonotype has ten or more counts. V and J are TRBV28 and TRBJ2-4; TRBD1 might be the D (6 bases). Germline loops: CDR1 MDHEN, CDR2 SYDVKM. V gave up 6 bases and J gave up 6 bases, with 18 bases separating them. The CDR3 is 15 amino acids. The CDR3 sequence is CASSLQGMVSNIQYF. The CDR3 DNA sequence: TGTGCCAGCAGCCTACAGGGTATGGTGTCAAACATTCAGTACTTC.

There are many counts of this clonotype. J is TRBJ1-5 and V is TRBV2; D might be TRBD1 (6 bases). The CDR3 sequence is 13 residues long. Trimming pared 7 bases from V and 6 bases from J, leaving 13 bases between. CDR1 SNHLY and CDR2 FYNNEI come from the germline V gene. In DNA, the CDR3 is TGTGCCAGCACCCAGGGGTTTGGTCAGCCCCAGCATTTT. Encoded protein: CASTQGFGQPQHF.

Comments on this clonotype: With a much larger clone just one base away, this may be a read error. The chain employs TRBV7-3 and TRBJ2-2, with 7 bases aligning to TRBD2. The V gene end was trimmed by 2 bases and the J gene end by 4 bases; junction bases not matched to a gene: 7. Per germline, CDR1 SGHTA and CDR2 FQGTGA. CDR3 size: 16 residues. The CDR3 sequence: CASSLVAGRGTGELFF. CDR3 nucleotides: TGTGCCAGCAGCTTAGTAGCGGGTCGGGGCACCGGGGAGCTGTTTTTT.

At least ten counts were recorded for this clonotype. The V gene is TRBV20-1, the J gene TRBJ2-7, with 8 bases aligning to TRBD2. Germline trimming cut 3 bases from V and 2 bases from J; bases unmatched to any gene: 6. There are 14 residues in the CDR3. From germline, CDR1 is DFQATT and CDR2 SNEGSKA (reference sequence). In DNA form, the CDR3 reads TGCAGTGCTAGTGCGGGGGGCTTCGCCTACGAGCAGTACTTC. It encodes CSASAGGFAYEQYF.

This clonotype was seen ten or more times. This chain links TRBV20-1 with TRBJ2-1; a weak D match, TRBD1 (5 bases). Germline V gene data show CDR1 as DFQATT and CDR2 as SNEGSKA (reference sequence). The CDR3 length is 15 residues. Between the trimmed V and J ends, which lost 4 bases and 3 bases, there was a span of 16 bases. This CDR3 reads CSATPYRSIYNEQFF. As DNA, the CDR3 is TGCAGTGCTACCCCCTACAGGAGTATCTACAATGAGCAGTTCTTC.

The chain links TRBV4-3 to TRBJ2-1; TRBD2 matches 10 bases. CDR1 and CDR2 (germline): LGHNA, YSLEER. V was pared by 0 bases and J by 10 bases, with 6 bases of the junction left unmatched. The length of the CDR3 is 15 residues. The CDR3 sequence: CASSQDTSGEREQFF. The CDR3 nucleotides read TGCGCCAGCAGCCAAGATACTAGCGGGGAGCGGGAGCAGTTCTTC.

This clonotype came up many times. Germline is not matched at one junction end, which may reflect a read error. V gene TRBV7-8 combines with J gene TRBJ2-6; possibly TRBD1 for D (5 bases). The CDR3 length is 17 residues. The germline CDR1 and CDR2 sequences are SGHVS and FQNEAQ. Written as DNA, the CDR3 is TGTGCCAGCACCAATCCCGGATACGGGTCTGGGGCCAACGTCCCGACTTTC. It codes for CASTNPGYGSGANVPTF.

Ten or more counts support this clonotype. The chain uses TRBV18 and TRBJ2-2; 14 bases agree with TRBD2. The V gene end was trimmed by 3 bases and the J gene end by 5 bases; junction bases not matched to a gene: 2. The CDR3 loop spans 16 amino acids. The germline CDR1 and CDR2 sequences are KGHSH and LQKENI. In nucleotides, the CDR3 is TGTGCCAGCTCACCGGGACTAGCGGGAGAAACCGGGGAGCTGTTTTTT. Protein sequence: CASSPGLAGETGELFF.

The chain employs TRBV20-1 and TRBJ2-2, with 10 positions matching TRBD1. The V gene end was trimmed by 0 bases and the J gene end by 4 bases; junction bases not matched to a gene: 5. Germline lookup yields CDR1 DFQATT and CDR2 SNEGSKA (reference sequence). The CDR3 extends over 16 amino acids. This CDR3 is CSAREWTGGSTGELFF. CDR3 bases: TGCAGTGCTAGAGAATGGACAGGGGGATCCACCGGGGAGCTGTTTTTT.

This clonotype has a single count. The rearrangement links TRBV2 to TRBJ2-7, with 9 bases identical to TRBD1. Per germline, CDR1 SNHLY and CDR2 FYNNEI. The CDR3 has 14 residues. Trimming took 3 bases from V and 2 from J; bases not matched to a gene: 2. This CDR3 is CASSDTGGPYEQYF. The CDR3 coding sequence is TGTGCCAGCAGTGACACAGGGGGCCCCTACGAGCAGTACTTC.

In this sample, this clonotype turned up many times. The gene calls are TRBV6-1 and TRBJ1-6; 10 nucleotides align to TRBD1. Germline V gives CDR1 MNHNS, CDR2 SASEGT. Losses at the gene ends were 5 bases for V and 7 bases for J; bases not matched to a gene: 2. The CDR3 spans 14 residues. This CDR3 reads CASSPGQGNSPLHF. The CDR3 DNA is TGTGCCAGCAGTCCGGGACAGGGGAATTCACCCCTCCACTTT.

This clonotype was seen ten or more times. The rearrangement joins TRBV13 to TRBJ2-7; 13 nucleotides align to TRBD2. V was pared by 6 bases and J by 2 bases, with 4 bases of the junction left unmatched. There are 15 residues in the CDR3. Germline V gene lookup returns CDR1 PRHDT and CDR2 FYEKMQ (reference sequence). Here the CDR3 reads CASSITSGGAYEQYF. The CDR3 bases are TGTGCCAGCAGTATAACTAGCGGGGGGGCCTACGAGCAGTACTTC.

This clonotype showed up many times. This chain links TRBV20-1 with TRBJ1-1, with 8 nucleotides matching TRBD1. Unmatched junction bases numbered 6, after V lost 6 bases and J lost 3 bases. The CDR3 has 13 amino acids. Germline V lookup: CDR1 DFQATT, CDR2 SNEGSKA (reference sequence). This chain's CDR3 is CSAARQGYTEAFF. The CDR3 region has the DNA TGCAGTGCCGCCAGACAGGGGTACACTGAAGCTTTCTTT.

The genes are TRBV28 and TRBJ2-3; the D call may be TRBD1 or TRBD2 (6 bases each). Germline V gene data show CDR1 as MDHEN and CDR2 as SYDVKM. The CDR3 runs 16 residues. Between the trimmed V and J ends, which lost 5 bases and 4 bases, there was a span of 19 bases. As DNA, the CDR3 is TGTGCCAGCAGTCCACTAGTCGGGGGCGCCTCAGATACGCAGTATTTT. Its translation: CASSPLVGGASDTQYF.

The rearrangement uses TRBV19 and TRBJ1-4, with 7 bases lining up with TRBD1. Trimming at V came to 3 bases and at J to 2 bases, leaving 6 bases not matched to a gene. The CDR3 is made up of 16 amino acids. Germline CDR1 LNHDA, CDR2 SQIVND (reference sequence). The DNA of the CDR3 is TGTGCCAGTAGTATCGTATGGACAGGCACTAATGAAAAACTGTTTTTT. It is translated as CASSIVWTGTNEKLFF.

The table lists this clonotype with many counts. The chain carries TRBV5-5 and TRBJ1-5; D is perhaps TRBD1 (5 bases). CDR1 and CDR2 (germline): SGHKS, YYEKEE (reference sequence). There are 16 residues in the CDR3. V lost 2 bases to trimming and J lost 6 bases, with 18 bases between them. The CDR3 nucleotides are TGTGCCAGCAGCTTAAAGTTTTGGGGGGTAAGTCAGCCCCAGCATTTT. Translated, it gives CASSLKFWGVSQPQHF.

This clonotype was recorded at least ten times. This chain's CDR3 is CASNRQTHDTQYF. In nucleotides, the CDR3 is TGTGCCAGCAATCGACAGACTCACGATACGCAGTATTTT. The chain uses TRBV7-9 and TRBJ2-3; perhaps TRBD1 as D (5 bases). Trimming shortened V by 7 bases and J by 6 bases, and 14 bases separated the two germline ends. Germline V gives CDR1 SEHNR, CDR2 FQNEAQ (reference sequence). The CDR3 totals 13 residues.

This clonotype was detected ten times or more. Here the CDR3 reads CASSFRDNYGYTF. The DNA of the CDR3 is TGTGCCAGCAGCTTCAGGGATAACTATGGCTACACCTTC. J is TRBJ1-2 and V is TRBV7-2; weak D call: TRBD1 (5 bases). Germline values: CDR1 SGHTA, CDR2 FQGNSA. CDR3 size: 13 residues. Trimming shortened V by 3 bases and J by 1 base, and 6 bases separated the two germline ends. Drawing the rest from reference TRBV7-2 and TRBJ1-2, the complete variable domain is GAGVSQSPSNKVTEKGKDVELRCDPISGHTALYWYRQSLGQGLEFLIYFQGNSAPDKSGLPSDRFSAERTGGSVSTLTIQRTQQEDSAVYLCASSFRDNYGYTFGSGTRLTVV.

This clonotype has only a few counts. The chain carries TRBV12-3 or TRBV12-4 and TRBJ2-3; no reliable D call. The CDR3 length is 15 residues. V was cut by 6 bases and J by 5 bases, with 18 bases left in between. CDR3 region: CASRKDSGVVDTQYF. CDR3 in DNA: TGTGCCAGCAGAAAAGACTCTGGGGTGGTAGATACGCAGTATTTT.

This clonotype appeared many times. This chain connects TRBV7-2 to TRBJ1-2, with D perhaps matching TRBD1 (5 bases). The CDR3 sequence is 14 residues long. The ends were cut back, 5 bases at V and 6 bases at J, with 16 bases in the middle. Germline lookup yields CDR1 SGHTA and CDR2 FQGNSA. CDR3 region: CASSPNRGGNGYTF. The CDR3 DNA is TGTGCCAGCAGCCCCAATAGGGGAGGGAATGGCTACACCTTC.